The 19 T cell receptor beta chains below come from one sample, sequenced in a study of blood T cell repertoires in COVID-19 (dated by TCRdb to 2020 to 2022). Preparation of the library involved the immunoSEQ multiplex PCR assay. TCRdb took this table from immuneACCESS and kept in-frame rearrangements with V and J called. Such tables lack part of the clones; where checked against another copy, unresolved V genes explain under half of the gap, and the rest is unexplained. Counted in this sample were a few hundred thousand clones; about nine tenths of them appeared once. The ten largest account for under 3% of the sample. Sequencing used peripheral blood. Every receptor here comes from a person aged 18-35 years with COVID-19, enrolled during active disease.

The CDR3 loop is CASRPLGQMNTEAFF. The CDR3 DNA reads as TGTGCCAGTAGACCCCTGGGACAGATGAACACTGAAGCTTTCTTT. The V gene is TRBV19, the J gene TRBJ1-1; 7 bases are shared with TRBD1. V was clipped by 6 bases and J by 0 bases; unmatched bases: 7. Germline assignment: CDR1 LNHDA and CDR2 SQIVND (reference sequence). This CDR3 has 15 residues.

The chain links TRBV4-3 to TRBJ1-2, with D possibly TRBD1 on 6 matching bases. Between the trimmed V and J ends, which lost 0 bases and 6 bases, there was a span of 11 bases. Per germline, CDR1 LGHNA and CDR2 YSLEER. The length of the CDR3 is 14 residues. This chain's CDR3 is CASSQDPGAHGYTF. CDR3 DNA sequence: TGCGCCAGCAGCCAAGATCCAGGGGCTCATGGCTACACCTTC.

The CDR3 reads CASSILGSETQYF. The CDR3 bases are TGTGCCAGTAGTATACTAGGTTCGGAGACCCAGTACTTC. This sequence joins TRBV19 and TRBJ2-5, with D unclear. Trimming took 2 bases from V and 5 from J, leaving 9 bases between them. The CDR3 sequence is 13 residues long. Germline assignment: CDR1 LNHDA and CDR2 SQIVND (reference sequence).

The CDR3 DNA reads TGTGCCAGCAGTGAAGGGGCAGGTCTCGTCTATGGCTACACCTTC. The encoded protein is CASSEGAGLVYGYTF. V and J are TRBV2 and TRBJ1-2; D unresolved. Per the germline V gene, CDR1 is SNHLY and CDR2 is FYNNEI. This CDR3 has 15 amino acids. Between the trimmed V and J ends, which lost 1 base and 4 bases, there was a span of 13 bases. Using reference TRBV2 and TRBJ1-2 for the parts outside the CDR3, the full variable domain is EPEVTQTPSHQVTQMGQEVILRCVPISNHLYFYWYRQILGQKVEFLVSFYNNEISEKSEIFDDQFSVERPDGSNFTLKIRSTKLEDSAMYFCASSEGAGLVYGYTFGSGTRLTVV.

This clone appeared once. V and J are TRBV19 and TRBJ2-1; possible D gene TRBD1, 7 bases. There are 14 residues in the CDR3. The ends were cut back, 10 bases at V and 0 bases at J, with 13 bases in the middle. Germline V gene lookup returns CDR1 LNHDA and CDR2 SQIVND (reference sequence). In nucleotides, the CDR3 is TGTGCCATTAGCCAGGGGGGCTCCTACAATGAGCAGTTCTTC. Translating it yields CAISQGGSYNEQFF.

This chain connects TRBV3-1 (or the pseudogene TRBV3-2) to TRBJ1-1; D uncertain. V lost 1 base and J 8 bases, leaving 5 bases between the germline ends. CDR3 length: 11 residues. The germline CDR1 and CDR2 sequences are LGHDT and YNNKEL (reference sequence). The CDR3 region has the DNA TGTGCCAGCAGCCAAGGACTGGAAGCTTTCTTT. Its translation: CASSQGLEAFF.

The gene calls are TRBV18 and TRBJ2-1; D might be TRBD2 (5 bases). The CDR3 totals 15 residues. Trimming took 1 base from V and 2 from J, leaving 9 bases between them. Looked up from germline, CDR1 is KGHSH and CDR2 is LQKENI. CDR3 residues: CASSPQPAAYNEQFF. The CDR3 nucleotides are TGTGCCAGCTCACCACAACCAGCGGCCTACAATGAGCAGTTCTTC.

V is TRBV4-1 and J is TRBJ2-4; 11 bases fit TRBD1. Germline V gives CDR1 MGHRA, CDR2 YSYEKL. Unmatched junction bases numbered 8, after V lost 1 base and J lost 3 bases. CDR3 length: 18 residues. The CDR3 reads CASSQVSGTGGDKNIQYF. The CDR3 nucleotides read TGCGCCAGCAGCCAAGTTAGTGGGACAGGGGGAGACAAAAACATTCAGTACTTC.

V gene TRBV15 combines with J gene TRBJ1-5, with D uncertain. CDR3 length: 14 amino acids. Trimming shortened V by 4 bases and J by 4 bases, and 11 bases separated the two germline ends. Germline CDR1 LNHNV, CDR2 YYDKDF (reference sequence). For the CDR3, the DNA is TGTGCCACCAGCACGGGTAACGGGAATCAGCCCCAGCATTTT. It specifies CATSTGNGNQPQHF.

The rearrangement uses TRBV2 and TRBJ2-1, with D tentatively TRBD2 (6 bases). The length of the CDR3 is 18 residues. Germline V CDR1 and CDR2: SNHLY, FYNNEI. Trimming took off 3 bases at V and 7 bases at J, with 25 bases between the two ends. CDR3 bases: TGTGCCAGCAGTGATGGTAGTTTAGGAAGGGCAGGGAGGAATGAGCAGTTCTTC. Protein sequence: CASSDGSLGRAGRNEQFF. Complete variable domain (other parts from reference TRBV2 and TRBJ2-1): EPEVTQTPSHQVTQMGQEVILRCVPISNHLYFYWYRQILGQKVEFLVSFYNNEISEKSEIFDDQFSVERPDGSNFTLKIRSTKLEDSAMYFCASSDGSLGRAGRNEQFFGPGTRLTVL.

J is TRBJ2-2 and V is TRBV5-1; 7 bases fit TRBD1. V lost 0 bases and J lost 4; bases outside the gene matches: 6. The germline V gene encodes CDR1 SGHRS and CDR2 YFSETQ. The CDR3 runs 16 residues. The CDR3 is CASSLEGGWSTGELFF. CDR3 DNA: TGCGCCAGCAGCTTGGAAGGGGGCTGGAGCACCGGGGAGCTGTTTTTT.

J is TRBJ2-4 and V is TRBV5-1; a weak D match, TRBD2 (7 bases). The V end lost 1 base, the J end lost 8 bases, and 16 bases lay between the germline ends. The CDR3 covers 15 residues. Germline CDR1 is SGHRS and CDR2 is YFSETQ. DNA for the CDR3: TGCGCCAGCAGCTTGCGGCTGGGGGCGGGGGACATTCAGTACTTC. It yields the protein CASSLRLGAGDIQYF.

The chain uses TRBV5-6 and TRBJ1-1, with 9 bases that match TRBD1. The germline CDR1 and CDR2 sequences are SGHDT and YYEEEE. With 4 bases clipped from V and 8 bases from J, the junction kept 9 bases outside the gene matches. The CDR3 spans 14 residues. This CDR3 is CASSQAGTGREAFF. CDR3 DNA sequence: TGTGCCAGCAGCCAAGCCGGGACAGGGAGGGAAGCTTTCTTT.

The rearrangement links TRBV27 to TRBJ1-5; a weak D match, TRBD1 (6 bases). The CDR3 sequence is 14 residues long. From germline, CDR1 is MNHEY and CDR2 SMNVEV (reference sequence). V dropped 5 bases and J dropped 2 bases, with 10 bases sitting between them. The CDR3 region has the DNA TGTGCCAGCAGTCGGACAGTCGGCAATCAGCCCCAGCATTTT. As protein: CASSRTVGNQPQHF.

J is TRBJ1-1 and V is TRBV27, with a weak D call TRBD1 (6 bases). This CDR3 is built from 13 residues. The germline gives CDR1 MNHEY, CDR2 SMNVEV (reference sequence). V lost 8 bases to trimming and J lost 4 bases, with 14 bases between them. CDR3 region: CASVQGRGTEAFF. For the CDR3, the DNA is TGTGCCAGCGTACAGGGTAGAGGCACTGAAGCTTTCTTT.

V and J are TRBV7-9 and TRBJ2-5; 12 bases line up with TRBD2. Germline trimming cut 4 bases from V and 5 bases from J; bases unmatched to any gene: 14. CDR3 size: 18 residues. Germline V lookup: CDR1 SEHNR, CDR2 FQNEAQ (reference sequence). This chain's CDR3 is CASSSGGVTSGRFETQYF. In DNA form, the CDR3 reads TGTGCCAGCAGCTCCGGGGGGGTGACTAGCGGGAGATTCGAGACCCAGTACTTC.

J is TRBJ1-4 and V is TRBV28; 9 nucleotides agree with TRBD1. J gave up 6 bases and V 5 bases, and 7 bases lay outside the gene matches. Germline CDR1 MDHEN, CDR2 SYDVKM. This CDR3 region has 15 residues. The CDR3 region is CASSPPGQGYEKLFF. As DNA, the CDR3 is TGTGCCAGCAGTCCTCCGGGACAGGGTTATGAAAAACTGTTTTTT. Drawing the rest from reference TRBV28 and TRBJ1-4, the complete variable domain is DVKVTQSSRYLVKRTGEKVFLECVQDMDHENMFWYRQDPGLGLRLIYFSYDVKMKEKGDIPEGYSVSREKKERFSLILESASTNQTSMYLCASSPPGQGYEKLFFGSGTQLSVL.

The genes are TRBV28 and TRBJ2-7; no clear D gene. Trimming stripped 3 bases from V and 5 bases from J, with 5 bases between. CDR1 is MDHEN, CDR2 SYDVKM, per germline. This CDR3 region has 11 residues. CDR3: CASSFSNEQYF. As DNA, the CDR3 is TGTGCCAGCAGTTTCTCTAACGAGCAGTACTTC.

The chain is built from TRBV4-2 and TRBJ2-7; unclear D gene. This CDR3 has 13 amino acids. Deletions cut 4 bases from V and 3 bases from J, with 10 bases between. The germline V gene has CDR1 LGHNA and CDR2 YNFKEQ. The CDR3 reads CASSRDSDYEQYF. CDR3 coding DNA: TGTGCCAGCAGCCGCGACTCAGACTACGAGCAGTACTTC.